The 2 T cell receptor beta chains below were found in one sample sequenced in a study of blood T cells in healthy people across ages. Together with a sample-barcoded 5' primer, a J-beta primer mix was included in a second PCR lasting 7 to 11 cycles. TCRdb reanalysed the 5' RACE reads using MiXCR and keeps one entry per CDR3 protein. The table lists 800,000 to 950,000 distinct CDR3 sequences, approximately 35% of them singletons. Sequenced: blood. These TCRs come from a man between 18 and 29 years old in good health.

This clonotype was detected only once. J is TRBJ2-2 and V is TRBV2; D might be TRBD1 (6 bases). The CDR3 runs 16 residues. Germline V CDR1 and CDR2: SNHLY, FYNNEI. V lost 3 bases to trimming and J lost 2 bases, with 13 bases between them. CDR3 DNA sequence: TGTGCCAGCAGTGATGTGGGCAGGGGTAACACCGGGGAGCTGTTTTTT. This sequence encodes CASSDVGRGNTGELFF. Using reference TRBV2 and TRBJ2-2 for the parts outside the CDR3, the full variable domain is EPEVTQTPSHQVTQMGQEVILRCVPISNHLYFYWYRQILGQKVEFLVSFYNNEISEKSEIFDDQFSVERPDGSNFTLKIRSTKLEDSAMYFCASSDVGRGNTGELFFGEGSRLTVL.

The CDR3 coding sequence is TGTGCCAGCAGCCAAGAAGCGACGGGCGTAGGGACTAATGAAAAACTGTTTTTT. Translated: CASSQEATGVGTNEKLFF. The rearrangement uses TRBV4-2 and TRBJ1-4, with no clear D. V shed 0 bases and J shed 2 bases, with 16 bases lying between them. From germline, CDR1 is LGHNA and CDR2 YNFKEQ. The CDR3 consists of 18 residues.